Below are 16 T cell receptor beta chains sequenced from a single sample in a study of blood T cell repertoires in COVID-19. Profiled with immunoSEQ multiplex PCR; TCRdb holds only in-frame clones, not every one. The profile shows about 210,000 clones, roughly 80% of them singletons. What was sequenced was peripheral blood. These receptors all stem from an elderly woman with COVID-19, enrolled during active disease.

CDR3: CASSQGDRGHGYTF. The CDR3 coding sequence is TGTGCCAGCAGCCAAGGCGACAGGGGCCATGGCTACACCTTC. The V gene is TRBV4-2, the J gene TRBJ1-2; 8 bases line up with TRBD1. The CDR3 length is 14 residues. Germline CDR1 is LGHNA and CDR2 is YNFKEQ. The junction had 4 bases not matched to a gene; V was cut back by 1 base and J by 6 bases.

V and J are TRBV27 and TRBJ1-2; a possible D gene is TRBD1 (6 bases). This CDR3 has 15 residues. CDR1 MNHEY and CDR2 SMNVEV come from the germline V gene (reference sequence). V was cut by 5 bases and J by 2 bases, with 15 bases left in between. The CDR3 region is CASSANRDTNYGYTF. CDR3 DNA: TGTGCCAGCAGTGCCAACCGGGACACCAACTATGGCTACACCTTC.

The V call is TRBV3-1 (or the pseudogene TRBV3-2), the J call TRBJ1-2, with D possibly matching TRBD1 (6 bases). Germline V gene data show CDR1 as LGHDT and CDR2 as YNNKEL (reference sequence). This CDR3 has 13 residues. V lost 4 bases and J 4 bases, leaving 10 bases between the germline ends. This CDR3 reads CASSRQALYGYTF. DNA for the CDR3: TGTGCCAGCAGCCGACAGGCCCTCTATGGCTACACCTTC.

This chain uses TRBV6-1 with TRBJ1-1; D gene uncertain. Germline assignment: CDR1 MNHNS and CDR2 SASEGT. The germline V and J ends were trimmed by 2 bases and 4 bases, with 8 bases remaining between them. This CDR3 comprises 13 residues. Here the CDR3 DNA reads TGTGCCAGCAGTGAATCCCTCCCCACTGAAGCTTTCTTT. Amino acids: CASSESLPTEAFF.

V usage is TRBV7-9 and J usage is TRBJ1-2; D is undetermined. This CDR3 has 14 residues. CDR1 is SEHNR and CDR2 is FQNEAQ in the germline V gene (reference sequence). Trimming took off 5 bases at V and 1 base at J, with 11 bases between the two ends. The CDR3, as DNA: TGTGCCAGCAGCCCAAACAGAGATAACTATGGCTACACCTTC. Translation: CASSPNRDNYGYTF. Full variable domain (remainder filled in from reference TRBV7-9 and TRBJ1-2): DTGVSQNPRHKITKRGQNVTFRCDPISEHNRLYWYRQTLGQGPEFLTYFQNEAQLEKSRLLSDRFSAERPKGSFSTLEIQRTEQGDSAMYLCASSPNRDNYGYTFGSGTRLTVV.

V gene TRBV6-5 combines with J gene TRBJ1-1; 11 bases match TRBD1. Germline trimming cut 2 bases from V and 10 bases from J; bases unmatched to any gene: 6. The length of the CDR3 is 14 residues. Germline V CDR1 and CDR2: MNHEY, SVGAGI. CDR3 sequence reads: CASSYQGQGVGAFF. CDR3 DNA sequence: TGTGCCAGCAGTTACCAGGGACAGGGGGTGGGAGCTTTCTTT.

This sequence joins TRBV9 and TRBJ1-6; 7 nucleotides match TRBD1. CDR1 SGDLS and CDR2 YYNGEE come from the germline V gene. Trimming at V came to 4 bases and at J to 5 bases, leaving 3 bases not matched to a gene. There are 14 residues in the CDR3. CDR3 protein: CASSLGQDNSPLHF. The CDR3 region has the DNA TGTGCCAGCAGCCTTGGACAGGATAATTCACCCCTCCACTTT. The whole variable domain, filled in from reference TRBV9 and TRBJ1-6, reads DSGVTQTPKHLITATGQRVTLRCSPRSGDLSVYWYQQSLDQGLQFLIQYYNGEERAKGNILERFSAQQFPDLHSELNLSSLELGDSALYFCASSLGQDNSPLHFGNGTRLTVT.

About this clone itself: Other DNA sequences in the sample encode the same CDR3. The J gene is TRBJ1-5, the V gene TRBV3-1 (or the pseudogene TRBV3-2); no firm D call. The CDR3 has 13 residues. Trimming shortened V by 3 bases and J by 2 bases, and 5 bases separated the two germline ends. Germline loops: CDR1 LGHDT, CDR2 YNNKEL (reference sequence). Here the CDR3 DNA reads TGTGCCAGCAGCCAGGGAGGCAATCAGCCCCAGCATTTT. It is translated as CASSQGGNQPQHF.

The chain carries TRBV9 and TRBJ2-7; D is perhaps TRBD2 (6 bases). Germline values: CDR1 SGDLS, CDR2 YYNGEE. The length of the CDR3 is 15 residues. Trimming removed 5 bases from V and 3 bases from J, with 18 bases in between. CDR3 in amino acids: CASSLAPGGYYEQYF. The CDR3 coding sequence is TGTGCCAGCAGTCTGGCCCCAGGAGGGTACTACGAGCAGTACTTC.

This sequence joins TRBV7-2 and TRBJ2-7, with 7 bases identical to TRBD2. This CDR3 has 13 amino acids. V was clipped by 5 bases and J by 9 bases; unmatched bases: 10. Germline V CDR1 and CDR2: SGHTA, FQGNSA. In nucleotides, the CDR3 is TGTGCCAGCAGCCCTAGTGGACTAGTCGGGCAGTACTTC. Translation: CASSPSGLVGQYF. Drawing the rest from reference TRBV7-2 and TRBJ2-7, the complete variable domain is GAGVSQSPSNKVTEKGKDVELRCDPISGHTALYWYRQSLGQGLEFLIYFQGNSAPDKSGLPSDRFSAERTGGSVSTLTIQRTQQEDSAVYLCASSPSGLVGQYFGPGTRLTVT.

This clone was recorded at least ten times. V gene TRBV10-3 combines with J gene TRBJ1-2; perhaps TRBD1 as D (5 bases). The germline V gene has CDR1 ENHRY and CDR2 SYGVKD. The CDR3 spans 13 residues. Trimming removed 9 bases at V and 2 bases at J, with 13 bases between. Here the CDR3 DNA reads TGTGCCATTCGGGGGTCGGCGAACTATGGCTACACCTTC. Translated, it gives CAIRGSANYGYTF.

The table lists this clone with a count of one. This chain links TRBV18 with TRBJ2-5; 8 nucleotides match TRBD1. Germline CDR1 KGHSH, CDR2 LQKENI. This CDR3 comprises 16 residues. Germline trimming cut 3 bases from V and 9 bases from J; bases unmatched to any gene: 15. The CDR3 is CASSPTGTGVLGAQYF. CDR3 DNA sequence: TGTGCCAGCTCACCTACCGGGACAGGCGTCCTTGGGGCCCAGTACTTC.

This clone was found once. As DNA, the CDR3 is TGTGCCAGCAGCTTGGGGCGGGTCCGAAGTGCCGGGGAGCTGTTTTTT. It yields the protein CASSLGRVRSAGELFF. This rearrangement joins TRBV5-6 to TRBJ2-2, with a tentative D call TRBD2 (5 bases). The CDR3 extends over 16 amino acids. Looked up from germline, CDR1 is SGHDT and CDR2 is YYEEEE. Trimming took off 0 bases at V and 6 bases at J, with 15 bases between the two ends.

The rearrangement joins TRBV7-3 to TRBJ2-6; D is unclear. Germline V lookup: CDR1 SGHTA, CDR2 FQGTGA. The CDR3 contains 18 residues. V shed 1 base and J shed 0 bases, with 13 bases lying between them. The CDR3 region is CASSLSEERFSGANVLTF. The CDR3 DNA is TGTGCCAGCAGCTTAAGCGAGGAACGGTTCTCTGGGGCCAACGTCCTGACTTTC.

V is TRBV11-2 and J is TRBJ2-5; 7 bases are a match to TRBD2. The CDR3 is made up of 13 amino acids. The V and J ends lost 7 bases and 5 bases, in that order; junction bases with no gene match: 7. CDR1 is SGHAT, CDR2 FQNNGV, per germline. The CDR3 region is CASTLGGSETQYF. The DNA of the CDR3 is TGTGCCAGCACCCTGGGGGGGAGCGAGACCCAGTACTTC.

V gene TRBV4-1 combines with J gene TRBJ2-3, with D maybe TRBD1 (5 bases). The CDR3 has 14 residues. The ends were cut back, 3 bases at V and 5 bases at J, with 12 bases in the middle. Looked up from germline, CDR1 is MGHRA and CDR2 is YSYEKL. CDR3 nucleotide sequence: TGCGCCAGCAGCCAGGAAAGGGGTAGAGATACGCAGTATTTT. Translation gives CASSQERGRDTQYF.